The text below deals with one TCR beta chain. Which antigen it targets is not known. Qualities for individual bases were not recorded, and no much larger clone is one base off. From its cysteine to its phenylalanine, the CDR3 spans 15 amino acids. The read is trimmed to its CDR3 DNA, 45 bases read in frame from base 1. Trimming accounts for 1 base at V and 2 bases at J, while the number of junction bases matched to no gene is 4. The CDR1 and CDR2 encoded by the germline V gene (reference sequence) are LNHDA and SQIVND. This sample was taken from a study of shared clonotypes between healthy human individuals (TCRdb year 2020). Background for the entire study: The cohort comprised two women and three men aged 18 to 49 years. To estimate repertoire size and how much clonotype sharing occurs between individuals, the study deeply sequenced the blood TCR repertoires of roughly 5 healthy adults. Per donor, three plates each were used for CD4 naive and CD4 memory, two for CD8 naive, and one for CD8 memory. To increase sequencing depth and limit assay-specific biases, TCR repertoire library preparation and sequencing were carried out by different laboratories using diverse techniques. Leukapheresis yielded between about 0.8 and 8.9 billion PBMCs per donor.

Findings and caveats that apply to the study as a whole: The genetic and exposure-history diversity represented was limited by the small number of donors. Only blood was sampled, and tissue TCR repertoires likely differ from those in blood. Higher generation probabilities were observed for clonotypes shared by all four sorted-subset donors than for non-shared clonotypes. Even with the large sequencing depth, rarefaction of the sorted-subset datasets indicated that sequencing was incomplete. Naive subsets generally had larger estimated clonotype richness than memory subsets did. Pairwise subsampling led to the expectation that sequencing depth would affect the degree of clonotype sharing among donors. When a few donors were compared, the shared fraction of clonotypes was around 5% for naive CD4, about 4% for naive CD8, roughly 2.5% for memory CD4, and roughly 0.43% for memory CD8.

Using the deep immunoSEQ assay, multiplex PCR amplified TCR CDR3 regions from genomic DNA. For each cell subset, the extracted genomic DNA was distributed evenly across all wells of several immunoSEQ 96-well plates, and each plate served as one replicate. For sorted subsets, roughly 200 ng of genomic DNA, equivalent to 30,000 or so T cell genomes, went into each replicate PCR. Purified libraries were quantified with a Qubit 3.0 fluorometer, sized on a Bioanalyzer 2100, and re-quantified with the KAPA Library Quantification kit. A separate single-read 150-cycle Illumina NextSeq 550 flow cell was used to sequence each immunoSEQ 96-well plate. The study's processing was this. Because the immunoSEQ output included only junctional sequences and no quality scores, the filtering could not be the same as the filtering used for full-length reads. To assign V/J genes and CDR3, sequences were annotated using PyIR, a Python wrapper for IgBLAST v1.9, with IMGT germline references. Any read was removed if the V/J assignment was weak (E-value above 1e-6), the CDR3 was missing, or the read contained stop codons, out-of-frame junctions, or ambiguous translated residues. A V3J clonotype was defined by an identical inferred V gene, J gene, and CDR3 amino acid sequence. The percentage overlap between two repertoires was calculated by dividing the number of shared unique clonotypes by the size of the smaller repertoire. RTK rarefaction, the Chao1 estimator, and Recon v2.1 estimates of unobserved clonotypes were used to assess repertoire richness. Generation probabilities for all TCRbeta clonotypes obtained by the gDNA method from a few donors were computed using OLGA. The clones in this table, taken by TCRdb from immuneACCESS, are in-frame only. Not every clone is retained; where verified, under half of the shortfall comes from an unresolved V gene, and the cause of the rest is unknown. The D gene and trimming were derived from the DNA, and the V and J assignments and clone size from that table. The sample table shows over a million clones, and approximately 80% are seen once. The ten largest clones take up 0.6% to 0.7% of the sample.

The donors were healthy, HIV-negative adults who had no recently reported acute infections or vaccinations. All donors were Caucasian adults living in Nashville, Tennessee, USA. Magnetic negative selection was used to enrich CD4+ T cells, after which naive cells were positively selected on CD45RA and the negative fraction became the memory subset. After blood collection by leukapheresis, PBMCs were isolated using Ficoll-Histopaque density gradient centrifugation and then cryopreserved in the vapor phase of liquid nitrogen. Analytical flow cytometry was used to check the purity and quantity of each magnetically sorted T cell population. Genomic DNA was isolated from every sorted fraction and measured by UV absorbance on a Nanodrop 2000c.

Sequenced sample: memory CD4+ T cells from PBMCs. In light of the paper, this sample's cell subset or site label describes: CD45RA-negative fraction. This sequence was found in a man between 18 and 29 years old in good health. Some clones in this sample may be carry-over from other donors' samples. The V and J segments used are TRBV19 and TRBJ2-7; 8 middle bases align to TRBD1. CDR3 sequence: CASSIGRGLTYEQYF. The nucleotide sequence is given as TGTGCCAGTAGTATAGGCAGGGGGCTTACCTACGAGCAGTACTTC.